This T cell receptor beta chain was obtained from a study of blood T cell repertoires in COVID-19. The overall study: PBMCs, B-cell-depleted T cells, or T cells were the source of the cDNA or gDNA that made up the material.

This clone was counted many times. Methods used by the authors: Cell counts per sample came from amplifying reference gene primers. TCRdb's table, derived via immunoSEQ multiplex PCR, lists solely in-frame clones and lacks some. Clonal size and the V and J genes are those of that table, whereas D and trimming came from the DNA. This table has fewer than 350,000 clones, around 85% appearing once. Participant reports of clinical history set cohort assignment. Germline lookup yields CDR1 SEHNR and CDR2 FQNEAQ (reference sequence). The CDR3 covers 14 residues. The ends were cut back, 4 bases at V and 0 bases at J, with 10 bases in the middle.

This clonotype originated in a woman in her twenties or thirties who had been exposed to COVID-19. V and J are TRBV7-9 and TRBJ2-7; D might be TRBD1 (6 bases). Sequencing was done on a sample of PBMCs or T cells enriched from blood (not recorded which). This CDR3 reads CASSSWTDSYEQYF. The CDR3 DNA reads TGTGCCAGCAGCTCATGGACAGACTCCTACGAGCAGTACTTC.